This passage covers 23 T cell receptor beta chains from one sample sequenced in a study of OX40 agonist ivuxolimab in advanced cancers. The repertoire was sequenced with immunoSEQ multiplex PCR; TCRdb's copy has only in-frame clones and lacks some. The sample yields tens of thousands of clones, 90% to 95% seen once. The starting material was CD4+ or CD8+ T cells sorted from blood, obtained in a trial of the OX40 agonist ivuxolimab. All receptors come from an adult with an advanced solid tumor such as melanoma, head and neck, liver or kidney cancer.

The genes are TRBV7-9 and TRBJ2-2, with 8 bases aligning to TRBD1. The CDR3 spans 18 residues. Germline V lookup: CDR1 SEHNR, CDR2 FQNEAQ (reference sequence). V was clipped by 4 bases and J by 1 base; unmatched bases: 11. DNA for the CDR3: TGTGCCAGCAGCTCCCCGGGACAGGAAAGTTTGAACACCGGGGAGCTGTTTTTT. Residues: CASSSPGQESLNTGELFF.

This sequence joins TRBV19 and TRBJ1-1; D may be TRBD1 (6 bases). The V end lost 3 bases, the J end lost 4 bases, and 18 bases lay between the germline ends. Germline V gives CDR1 LNHDA, CDR2 SQIVND (reference sequence). This CDR3 spans 16 amino acids. The CDR3 region is CASSMVTRGLGTEAFF. The CDR3 nucleotides read TGTGCCAGTAGTATGGTTACCAGGGGACTTGGCACTGAAGCTTTCTTT.

The V and J genes are TRBV5-6 and TRBJ1-5; D is unresolved. The CDR3 covers 12 residues. In germline, CDR1 is SGHDT, CDR2 YYEEEE. The V end lost 2 bases, the J end lost 2 bases, and 2 bases lay between the germline ends. CDR3: CASSLGNQPQHF. The CDR3 DNA sequence: TGTGCCAGCAGCTTAGGCAATCAGCCCCAGCATTTT.

V usage is TRBV5-8 and J usage is TRBJ2-7; D possibly matches TRBD1 or TRBD2 (5 bases each). Germline V CDR1 and CDR2: SGHTS, YDEGEE. This CDR3 region has 15 residues. The V end lost 5 bases, the J end lost 0 bases, and 15 bases lay between the germline ends. The CDR3 here is CASSTPTGLSYEQYF. Written as DNA, the CDR3 is TGTGCCAGCAGTACCCCGACGGGGCTCTCCTACGAGCAGTACTTC.

The genes are TRBV28 and TRBJ2-7; TRBD2 agrees at 8 bases. The germline CDR1 and CDR2 sequences are MDHEN and SYDVKM. The CDR3 totals 13 residues. V dropped 7 bases and J dropped 10; count of bases not matched to a gene: 12. The CDR3 loop reads CASTPRGGPGQYF. CDR3 bases: TGTGCCAGCACCCCCCGGGGGGGCCCCGGACAGTACTTC. The full variable domain, with the rest looked up from reference TRBV28 and TRBJ2-7, is DVKVTQSSRYLVKRTGEKVFLECVQDMDHENMFWYRQDPGLGLRLIYFSYDVKMKEKGDIPEGYSVSREKKERFSLILESASTNQTSMYLCASTPRGGPGQYFGPGTRLTVT.

The chain has TRBV28 and TRBJ2-2, with 8 bases aligning to TRBD2. The trim removed 5 bases at V and 4 bases at J, leaving 15 bases unmatched. The germline CDR1 and CDR2 sequences are MDHEN and SYDVKM. The CDR3 sequence is 18 residues long. CDR3 sequence (DNA): TGTGCCAGCAGTGCGACTAGCGAGATCACCTCCCGCACCGGGGAGCTGTTTTTT. Its translation is CASSATSEITSRTGELFF.

The J gene is TRBJ2-7, the V gene TRBV30; D possibly corresponds to TRBD1 (6 bases). The V gene lost 3 bases and the J gene lost 6 bases, with 15 bases spanning the gap. Germline-derived CDR1 and CDR2 are GTSNPN and SVGIG (reference sequence). The CDR3 sequence is 13 residues long. In nucleotides, the CDR3 is TGTGCCTGGAGGTGGAAAGGGGGTCGCGAGCAGTACTTC. Translation gives CAWRWKGGREQYF. Supplemented by reference TRBV30 and TRBJ2-7, the full variable domain reads SQTIHQWPATLVQPVGSPLSLECTVEGTSNPNLYWYRQAAGRGLQLLFYSVGIGQISSEVPQNLSASRPQDRQFILSSKKLLLSDSGFYLCAWRWKGGREQYFGPGTRLTVT.

CDR3 in amino acids: CSVVRGDTPSYEQYF. CDR3 nucleotide sequence: TGCAGCGTCGTAAGGGGGGATACTCCCTCCTACGAGCAGTACTTC. The chain recombines TRBV29-1 with TRBJ2-7; D tentatively fits TRBD1 or TRBD2 (6 bases each). Per the germline V gene, CDR1 is SQVTM and CDR2 is ANQGSEA. The CDR3 is 15 residues long. The V end lost 6 bases, the J end lost 0 bases, and 18 bases lay between the germline ends.

The chain joins TRBV27 to TRBJ1-1, with TRBD1 matching over 10 bases. The CDR3 length is 16 residues. V gave up 3 bases and J gave up 4 bases; unmatched junction bases: 8. Germline V gene data show CDR1 as MNHEY and CDR2 as SMNVEV (reference sequence). DNA for the CDR3: TGTGCCAGCAGTTTCGTGCCCGGGACAGGGGTCACTGAAGCTTTCTTT. Translation gives CASSFVPGTGVTEAFF.

V is TRBV7-3 and J is TRBJ2-1; D gene ambiguous. The CDR3 loop spans 17 amino acids. Germline V lookup: CDR1 SGHTA, CDR2 FQGTGA. Between the trimmed V and J ends, which lost 4 bases and 3 bases, there was a span of 19 bases. The CDR3 DNA follows: TGTGCCAGCAGCTCCCTCAACCCGACGGTGATCTACAATGAGCAGTTCTTC. Amino acids: CASSSLNPTVIYNEQFF.

The rearrangement links TRBV7-9 to TRBJ2-7; D not certain. Trimming pared 5 bases from V and 3 bases from J, leaving 14 bases between. The CDR3 contains 14 residues. Germline loops: CDR1 SEHNR, CDR2 FQNEAQ (reference sequence). The CDR3 DNA is TGTGCCAGCAGCCACCCCCACCTGGGCTACGAGCAGTACTTC. Its translation is CASSHPHLGYEQYF.

This clone showed up just a few times. The J gene is TRBJ2-7, the V gene TRBV5-1; D possibly corresponds to TRBD2 (7 bases). The CDR3 is made up of 16 amino acids. Germline assignment: CDR1 SGHRS and CDR2 YFSETQ. V lost 4 bases to trimming and J lost 3 bases, with 20 bases between them. This chain's CDR3 is CASSRGAGRDLYEQYF. The CDR3 DNA reads TGCGCCAGCAGCCGGGGGGCAGGGAGAGATCTCTACGAGCAGTACTTC.

This chain joins TRBV7-9 and TRBJ2-7; weak D call: TRBD2 (5 bases). Between the trimmed V and J ends, which lost 6 bases and 7 bases, there was a span of 13 bases. Germline CDR1 and CDR2: SEHNR and FQNEAQ (reference sequence). This CDR3 comprises 12 residues. The CDR3 DNA follows: TGTGCCAGCAGTCCTCCTTCGGGGGAGCAGTACTTC. It yields the protein CASSPPSGEQYF. The variable domain in full, completed from reference TRBV7-9 and TRBJ2-7, reads DTGVSQNPRHKITKRGQNVTFRCDPISEHNRLYWYRQTLGQGPEFLTYFQNEAQLEKSRLLSDRFSAERPKGSFSTLEIQRTEQGDSAMYLCASSPPSGEQYFGPGTRLTVT.

V usage is TRBV27 and J usage is TRBJ2-4; possibly TRBD1 or TRBD2 for D (5 bases each). The CDR3 extends over 16 amino acids. With 5 bases removed from V and 5 bases from J, the gap between germline ends came to 19 bases. Germline V gives CDR1 MNHEY, CDR2 SMNVEV (reference sequence). The CDR3 sequence: CASSPRQGVVENIQYF. CDR3 sequence (DNA): TGTGCCAGCAGTCCCCGGCAGGGAGTGGTTGAAAACATTCAGTACTTC.

This chain links TRBV27 with TRBJ2-1, with unresolved D. Germline V gives CDR1 MNHEY, CDR2 SMNVEV (reference sequence). The CDR3 consists of 12 residues. Trimming pared 5 bases from V and 3 bases from J, leaving 5 bases between. CDR3 bases: TGTGCCAGCAGTCAAATCTACAATGAGCAGTTCTTC. This encodes CASSQIYNEQFF.

This chain joins TRBV6-1 and TRBJ2-3; D not certain. This CDR3 region has 15 residues. Trimming took off 1 base at V and 0 bases at J, with 8 bases between the two ends. In germline, CDR1 is MNHNS, CDR2 SASEGT. The DNA of the CDR3 is TGTGCCAGCAGTGAAGGAAGTTCTAGCACAGATACGCAGTATTTT. This codes for CASSEGSSSTDTQYF.

This clone was picked up a small number of times. This chain connects TRBV19 to TRBJ1-2; D not resolved. The CDR3 has 10 residues. Germline loops: CDR1 LNHDA, CDR2 SQIVND (reference sequence). V dropped 10 bases and J dropped 4 bases, with 7 bases sitting between them. CDR3 nucleotide sequence: TGTGCCACTCGAGGCTATGGCTACACCTTC. Its protein product is CATRGYGYTF.

V usage is TRBV19 and J usage is TRBJ2-7; D is possibly TRBD2 (5 bases). V was shortened by 3 bases and J by 0 bases, with 9 bases between the two germline ends. Germline V gene sequence: CDR1 LNHDA, CDR2 SQIVND (reference sequence). The CDR3 length is 14 residues. CDR3 in amino acids: CASSIMGSSYEQYF. The CDR3 DNA follows: TGTGCCAGTAGTATCATGGGGAGCTCCTACGAGCAGTACTTC.

V and J are TRBV13 and TRBJ2-3; 10 nucleotides match TRBD2. With 2 bases clipped from V and 5 bases from J, the junction kept 13 bases outside the gene matches. CDR3 length equals 18 residues. From germline, CDR1 is PRHDT and CDR2 FYEKMQ (reference sequence). The CDR3 sequence: CASSLILAGDYGRDTQYF. CDR3 DNA sequence: TGTGCCAGCAGCTTAATCCTAGCGGGAGATTATGGTAGAGATACGCAGTATTTT.

The chain combines TRBV6-5 with TRBJ2-4, with D possibly TRBD1 on 5 matching bases. Per germline, CDR1 MNHEY and CDR2 SVGAGI. The V end lost 6 bases, the J end lost 8 bases, and 14 bases lay between the germline ends. The CDR3 spans 13 residues. The DNA for the CDR3 is TGTGCCAGCAGCCCGATCAGGGCAGACATTCAGTACTTC. This codes for CASSPIRADIQYF.

V usage is TRBV19 and J usage is TRBJ1-1, with D hard to call. Trimming pared 6 bases from V and 1 base from J, leaving 6 bases between. The CDR3 runs 12 residues. CDR1 and CDR2 (germline): LNHDA, SQIVND (reference sequence). CDR3 nucleotides: TGTGCCAGTAGGAGGAGGAACACTGAAGCTTTCTTT. Its translation is CASRRRNTEAFF. Filled out from reference TRBV19 and TRBJ1-1, the complete variable domain reads DGGITQSPKYLFRKEGQNVTLSCEQNLNHDAMYWYRQDPGQGLRLIYYSQIVNDFQKGDIAEGYSVSREKKESFPLTVTSAQKNPTAFYLCASRRRNTEAFFGQGTRLTVV.

About this clone: Other nucleotide sequences from this sample produce the same CDR3. The chain has TRBV6-5 and TRBJ1-1; D uncertain. CDR1 and CDR2 (germline): MNHEY, SVGAGI. This CDR3 region has 12 residues. The V end was cut by 6 bases, the J end by 4 bases, with 9 bases between. This chain's CDR3 is CASRHAGTEAFF. CDR3 nucleotides: TGTGCCAGCAGACACGCTGGCACTGAAGCTTTCTTT.

This chain uses TRBV5-1 with TRBJ2-3; D remains unclear. Trimming cost V 1 base and J 0 bases, with 6 bases left between them. Germline assignment: CDR1 SGHRS and CDR2 YFSETQ. This CDR3 contains 14 residues. Here the CDR3 reads CASSLYQSTDTQYF. The CDR3 DNA follows: TGCGCCAGCAGCTTGTACCAGAGCACAGATACGCAGTATTTT. The full variable domain, with the rest looked up from reference TRBV5-1 and TRBJ2-3, is KAGVTQTPRYLIKTRGQQVTLSCSPISGHRSVSWYQQTPGQGLQFLFEYFSETQRNKGNFPGRFSGRQFSNSRSEMNVSTLELGDSALYLCASSLYQSTDTQYFGPGTRLTVL.